This T cell receptor (beta chain) was sequenced during a study of blood T cell repertoires in COVID-19. Background on the study: Sample material is recorded as cDNA or gDNA derived from T cells, B-cell-depleted T cells, or PBMCs.

The authors' processing: Counts of nucleated cells, estimated from reference gene primer amplification, were obtained. Sequencing was performed with immunoSEQ multiplex PCR; in TCRdb, only in-frame clones are kept and a portion is missing. V, J and clone size reflect that table, while D and trimming were determined from the DNA. The table records 130,000 to 150,000 clones, about nine tenths of them present only once. This clone was observed once. The sequenced sample was PBMCs or T cells enriched from blood (not recorded which). The clonotype was recovered from a man aged 60 to 69 who had recovered from COVID-19.

CDR3 coding DNA: TGCGCCAGCAGCTTGGGCCCAGGGGAAGAGCAGTACTTC. Translated, it gives CASSLGPGEEQYF. This chain connects TRBV5-1 to TRBJ2-7; weak D call: TRBD1 (6 bases). CDR3 size: 13 residues. In germline, CDR1 is SGHRS, CDR2 YFSETQ. Trimming removed 0 bases at V and 7 bases at J, with 11 bases between. The full variable domain, with the rest looked up from reference TRBV5-1 and TRBJ2-7, is KAGVTQTPRYLIKTRGQQVTLSCSPISGHRSVSWYQQTPGQGLQFLFEYFSETQRNKGNFPGRFSGRQFSNSRSEMNVSTLELGDSALYLCASSLGPGEEQYFGPGTRLTVT.